The rows below give T cell receptor beta chains drawn from one sample of a study of blood T cell repertoires in COVID-19. The data were produced by immunoSEQ multiplex PCR, yet TCRdb's version contains in-frame clones alone and is incomplete. In the table there are nearly 50,000 clones, approximately 81% of which are singletons. The material sequenced was peripheral blood. The receptors were sampled from a woman aged 55-69 years with acute or convalescent COVID-19. Each CDR3 is given with its conserved first and last residue. A D gene is named only where the DNA matches it firmly. Only some rows state a clone size, as once, few, many or a class for expanded clones.

D,J,size,V,DNA,CDR3
TRBD1,TRBJ1-1,-,TRBV11-2,TGTGCCAGCAGCTTAGGCCAGGGGGACACTGAAGCTTTCTTT,CASSLGQGDTEAFF
-,TRBJ1-1,-,TRBV7-9,TGTGCCAGCAGCTTACCAGGGGACACTGAAGCTTTCTTT,CASSLPGDTEAFF
-,TRBJ1-1,-,TRBV6-4,TGTGCCAGCAGTGACTTCAGGGAGGTAATCGCTGAAGCTTTCTTT,CASSDFREVIAEAFF
TRBD2,TRBJ2-1,few,TRBV6-2/TRBV6-3,TGTGCCAGCAGTCCCCTAGCGGGAGGGAGCCCGGTCGAATGGCAGTTCTTC,CASSPLAGGSPVEWQFF
TRBD2,TRBJ2-7,once,TRBV7-6,TGTGCCAGCAGCGCCTCTAGCGGGAGTACCAGCGAGCAGTACTTC,CASSASSGSTSEQYF
TRBD2,TRBJ2-2,-,TRBV25-1,TGTGCCAGCAGTGGGGGACTAGCGAGGACCGGGGAGCTGTTTTTT,CASSGGLARTGELFF
TRBD1,TRBJ1-2,few,TRBV24-1,TGTGCCACCAGTGATCCCCACAGGGGGCAGCGGGATGGCTACACCTTC,CATSDPHRGQRDGYTF
-,TRBJ2-7,-,TRBV21-1,TGTGCCAGCAGCGGATCCCCGGGGGTTAGGGATCCCTACGAGCAGTACTTC,CASSGSPGVRDPYEQYF
TRBD1,TRBJ2-1,-,TRBV7-9,TGTGCCAGCAGTCGGGACAGGGGCCGACAACTCAATGAGCAGTTCTTC,CASSRDRGRQLNEQFF
TRBD1,TRBJ2-3,once,TRBV7-8,TGTGCCAGCAGCTTTCAGGGGGCAAGAGCAGATACGCAGTATTTT,CASSFQGARADTQYF
-,TRBJ2-3,-,TRBV19,TGTGCCAGTAGTAGCGGTAGACTAGGATTAACAGATACGCAGTATTTT,CASSSGRLGLTDTQYF
-,TRBJ2-2,-,TRBV5-1,TGCGCCAGCAGCGTAAACAGGGCGAACACCGGGGAGCTGTTTTTT,CASSVNRANTGELFF
-,TRBJ1-3,-,TRBV5-6,TGTGCCAGCAGCCCGGTGACAGGCGGAAACACCATATATTTT,CASSPVTGGNTIYF
TRBD1,TRBJ2-7,-,TRBV5-1,TGCGCCAGCAGCCCCGGGACAGGCAGTTACTACGAGCAGTACTTC,CASSPGTGSYYEQYF
-,TRBJ2-2,-,TRBV4-3,TGCGCCAGCAGCCCCCGGGACTCAATCATCACCGGGGAGCTGTTTTTT,CASSPRDSIITGELFF
TRBD1,TRBJ2-5,-,TRBV5-8,TGTGCCAGCAGCCAAGGGGACAGACAAGAGACCCAGTACTTC,CASSQGDRQETQYF
TRBD1,TRBJ2-2,-,TRBV5-1,TGCGCCAGCAGCTGGGCCCGGACAGGGACGAACACCGGGGAGCTGTTTTTT,CASSWARTGTNTGELFF
TRBD1,TRBJ1-5,-,TRBV2,TGTGCCAGCAGTGCCCCCGGGACAGGGATTAGTCAGCCCCAGCATTTT,CASSAPGTGISQPQHF
TRBD1,TRBJ2-2,once,TRBV7-9,TGTGCCAGCAGGAAACCGCAGGGGGACGTGAACACCGGGGAGCTGTTTTTT,CASRKPQGDVNTGELFF
-,TRBJ2-1,-,TRBV4-3,TGCGCCAGCAGCTCCCATCTAGCGAATGAGCAGTTCTTC,CASSSHLANEQFF
TRBD1,TRBJ1-2,-,TRBV27,TGTGCCAGCAGTGAAGGACAGGGGGCGTTAAACTATGGCTACACCTTC,CASSEGQGALNYGYTF
-,TRBJ1-2,-,TRBV19,TGTGCCAGTAGTATAGGGGGCACCTATGGCTACACCTTC,CASSIGGTYGYTF
TRBD2,TRBJ2-7,-,TRBV7-2,TGTGCCAGCAGACCTACAGCTAGCGGCTCCTACGAGCAGTACTTC,CASRPTASGSYEQYF
TRBD2,TRBJ2-1,-,TRBV5-4,TGTGCCAGCAGCTTAGGAGCGGGAGTAGGTAATGAGCAGTTCTTC,CASSLGAGVGNEQFF
-,TRBJ1-2,-,TRBV7-2,TGTGCCAGCAGCTTTGGGCAGAACTATGGCTACACCTTC,CASSFGQNYGYTF
TRBD1,TRBJ2-1,-,TRBV5-6,TGTGCCAGCAGCGGGACAGACAATGAGCAGTTCTTC,CASSGTDNEQFF
-,TRBJ2-3,-,TRBV12-3/TRBV12-4,TGTGCCAGCAGTTTCGGGGTCACAGATACGCAGTATTTT,CASSFGVTDTQYF
-,TRBJ2-7,-,TRBV2,TGTGCCAGCACTCGACTCGGAAAGGACTCCTACGAGCAGTACTTC,CASTRLGKDSYEQYF
-,TRBJ1-1,-,TRBV3-1/TRBV3-2,TGTGCCAGCAGCCAAGGACAGAACACTGAAGCTTTCTTT,CASSQGQNTEAFF
TRBD1,TRBJ1-2,-,TRBV7-9,TGTGCCAGCAGCTCGGACAGGGGCGATGGCTACACCTTC,CASSSDRGDGYTF
-,TRBJ2-7,few,TRBV6-1,TGTGCCAGCAGTGAAGCGGCACAGAGAGTCTACGAGCAGTACTTC,CASSEAAQRVYEQYF
-,TRBJ1-3,-,TRBV2,TGTGCCAGCAGTGACCCTTCCTCTGGAAACACCATATATTTT,CASSDPSSGNTIYF
TRBD2,TRBJ2-1,once,TRBV6-5,TGTGCCAGCAAGCTAGCGGGCCTCAATGAGCAGTTCTTC,CASKLAGLNEQFF
-,TRBJ1-2,-,TRBV12-3/TRBV12-4,TGTGCCAGCTCATTTGGGCGGGACTATGGCTACACCTTC,CASSFGRDYGYTF
-,TRBJ1-1,-,TRBV4-2,TGTGCCAGCAGCCCACGGGCAAGGGAGGGGAGGACTGAAGCTTTCTTT,CASSPRAREGRTEAFF
TRBD1,TRBJ2-6,-,TRBV13,TGTGCCAGCAGCTCAGGGGACAGGATAGTCTCTGGGGCCAACGTCCTGACTTTC,CASSSGDRIVSGANVLTF
TRBD1,TRBJ1-6,-,TRBV3-1/TRBV3-2,TGTGCCAGCACACAGGGGGCAAGTTATAATTCACCCCTCCACTTT,CASTQGASYNSPLHF
-,TRBJ1-6,-,TRBV5-8,TGTGCCAGCAGCTTAACCGCAGGGCATTCACCCCTCCACTTT,CASSLTAGHSPLHF
-,TRBJ1-2,-,TRBV4-3,TGCGCCAGCAGCCAAGGCTCCGGGTGGGAGGGAAGTGGCTACACCTTC,CASSQGSGWEGSGYTF
TRBD2,TRBJ2-7,-,TRBV27,TGTGCCAGCAGTTTCGCTAGCGGCTACGAGCAGTACTTC,CASSFASGYEQYF
TRBD2,TRBJ2-2,-,TRBV7-8,TGTGCCAGCACGGGAGGGGCGGGACTAAACACCGGGGAGCTGTTTTTT,CASTGGAGLNTGELFF
-,TRBJ2-7,few,TRBV21-1,TGTGCCAGCAGCAAAGCGCTGGCAGGGGGCTACGAGCAGTACTTC,CASSKALAGGYEQYF
TRBD1,TRBJ1-1,-,TRBV7-7,TGTGCCAGCAGTGCAGACAGGGGCACTGAAGCTTTCTTT,CASSADRGTEAFF
-,TRBJ2-1,-,TRBV4-3,TGCGCCAGCAGCCAAGATTGGCAGGGTGAGCAGTTCTTC,CASSQDWQGEQFF
TRBD1,TRBJ2-7,-,TRBV19,TGTGCCAGTTCCACAGGGGGGAGGAACGAGCAGTACTTC,CASSTGGRNEQYF